This T cell receptor (beta chain) comes out of a study of T cells in Graves' hyperthyroidism and ophthalmopathy. The CDR3 is 16 residues long. RNA transcripts served as the template for amplifying TCR beta CDR3 regions. Carried out on the TCR CDR3, a first-round RT-PCR used the HTBI primer set. TCRdb ran MiXCR on the multiplex PCR reads and lists one entry per CDR3 protein. The sample carries about 660,000 distinct CDR3 sequences, 40% to 55% recorded once. In regard to this clonotype: Its antigen is unknown. A junction boundary mismatches the germline segment, possibly from a read error.

Lactation, pregnancy, other autoimmune disease or uncontrolled infection led to exclusion of patients. Regarding the study as a whole: Most thyroid-expanded clonotypes above 0.001 were also found in blood. Before onset, ophthalmopathy was predicted by the model a median roughly 6.4 months earlier. Ophthalmopathy cases were set apart from stable hyperthyroidism by a 13 V-J model.

This TCR derives from an adult man with Graves' disease, either hyperthyroidism or ophthalmopathy (not recorded which). The sample comprised peripheral blood or thyroid tissue (not recorded which). The chain combines TRBV12-3 or TRBV12-4 with TRBJ2-2, with TRBD2 matching 11 bases. CDR3 coding DNA: TGTGCCAGCAGTTTATTGACTAGCGGGAATACCGGGCAGCTGTTTTTT. As protein: CASSLLTSGNTGQLFF.